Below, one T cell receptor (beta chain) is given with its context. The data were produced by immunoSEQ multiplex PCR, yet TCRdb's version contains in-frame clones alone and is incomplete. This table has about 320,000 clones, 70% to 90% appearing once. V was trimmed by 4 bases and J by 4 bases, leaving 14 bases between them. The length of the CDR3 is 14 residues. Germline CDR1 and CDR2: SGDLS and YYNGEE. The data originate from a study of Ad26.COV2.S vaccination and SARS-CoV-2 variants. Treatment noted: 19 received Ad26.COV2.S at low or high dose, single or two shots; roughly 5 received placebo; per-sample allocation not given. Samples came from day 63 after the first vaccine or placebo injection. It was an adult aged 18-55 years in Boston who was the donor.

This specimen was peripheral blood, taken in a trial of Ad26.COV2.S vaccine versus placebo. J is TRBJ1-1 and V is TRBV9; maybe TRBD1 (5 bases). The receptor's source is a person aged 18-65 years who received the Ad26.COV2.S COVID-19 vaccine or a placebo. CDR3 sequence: CASSRDPLGTEAFF. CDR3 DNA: TGTGCCAGCAGCCGGGACCCCTTGGGCACTGAAGCTTTCTTT. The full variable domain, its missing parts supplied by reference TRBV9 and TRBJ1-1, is DSGVTQTPKHLITATGQRVTLRCSPRSGDLSVYWYQQSLDQGLQFLIQYYNGEERAKGNILERFSAQQFPDLHSELNLSSLELGDSALYFCASSRDPLGTEAFFGQGTRLTVV.